The source of this T cell receptor beta chain is a study of CD8+CD57+ T cells in acquired aplastic anemia. Study details: The average for DNA from sorted CD4+ and CD8+ cells was about 2.9 ug. Study findings and constraints: The number of CD8+ CDR3 sequences shared by patients and controls was about 30.

Patients chosen for sequencing had shown CD8+CD57+ cell expansion by flow cytometry. With no exception, the patients had severe acquired aplastic anemia. CDR1 and CDR2 from the germline V gene are SSHAT and FNYEAQ (reference sequence). This CDR3 comprises 13 residues. The use of genomic DNA as template underpinned the TCR beta VDJ and CDR3 profiling. Via MiXCR, TCRdb re-called the reads, giving one row per CDR3 protein. Here the sample spans 150,000 or so distinct CDR3 sequences, about 50% being singletons. This clonotype was counted ten times or more. Its cognate antigen is unknown. At one end the junction does not follow the germline gene, possibly because of a read error.

V and J are TRBV7-7 and TRBJ2-5; perhaps TRBD1 as D (6 bases). The specimen sequenced was sorted CD4+, CD8+, or CD8+CD57+ T cells (not recorded which) from PBMCs. The receptor was isolated from a human donor with aplastic anemia. The CDR3 DNA is TGTGCTAGCAGCACAGGGCCTGGAGAGACCCAGTACTTC. Its translation is CASSTGPGETQYF.